This section outlines one TCR beta chain sequence together with its context. Antigen unknown. The data derive from a study of cytomegalovirus exposure and HLA in healthy donors. Study-wide results and caveats: The study found most TCR sequences rare, yet found some public TCRs in many donors. High sensitivity and specificity were reportedly achieved when the classifier diagnosed cytomegalovirus status. There were a few CMV-associated chains whose specificity for CMV antigens was confirmed in vitro.

The CDR3 sequence is 15 residues long. The ends were cut back, 1 base at V and 2 bases at J, with 10 bases in the middle. The germline CDR1 and CDR2 sequences are LNHDA and SQIVND (reference sequence). Libraries were prepared by immunoSEQ multiplex PCR; TCRdb keeps only in-frame clonotypes and omits some of them. The sample contains tens of thousands of clones, over 85% of which appear only once. Sequenced input: PBMCs. J is TRBJ2-3 and V is TRBV19; D is uncertain. The clonotype comes from a man in his late teens or twenties in good health and CMV-seropositive. The CDR3 DNA is TGTGCCAGTAGTATAGGGAACAGCTACACAGATACGCAGTATTTT. Translating gives CASSIGNSYTDTQYF.